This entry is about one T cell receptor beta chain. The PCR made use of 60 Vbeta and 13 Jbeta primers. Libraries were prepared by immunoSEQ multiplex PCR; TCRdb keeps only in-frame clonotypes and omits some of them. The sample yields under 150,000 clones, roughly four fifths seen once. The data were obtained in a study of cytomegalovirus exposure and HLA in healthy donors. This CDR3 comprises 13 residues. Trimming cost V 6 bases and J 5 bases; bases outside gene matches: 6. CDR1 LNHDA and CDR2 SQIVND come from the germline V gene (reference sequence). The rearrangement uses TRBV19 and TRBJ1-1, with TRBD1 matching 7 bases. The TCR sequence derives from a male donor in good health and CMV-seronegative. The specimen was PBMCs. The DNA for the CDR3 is TGTGCCAGTAGCCAGGGGGTTTGGACTGAAGCTTTCTTT. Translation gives CASSQGVWTEAFF.